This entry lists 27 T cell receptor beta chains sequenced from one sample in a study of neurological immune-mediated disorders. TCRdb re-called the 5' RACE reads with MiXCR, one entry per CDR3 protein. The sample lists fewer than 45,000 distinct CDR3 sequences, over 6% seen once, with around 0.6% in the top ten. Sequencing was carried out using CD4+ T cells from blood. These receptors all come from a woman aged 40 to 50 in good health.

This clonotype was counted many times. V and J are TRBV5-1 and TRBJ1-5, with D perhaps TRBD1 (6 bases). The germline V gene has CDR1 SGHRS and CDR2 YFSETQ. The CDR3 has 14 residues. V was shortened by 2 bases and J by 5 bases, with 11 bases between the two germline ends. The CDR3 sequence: CASSLEQGHQPQHF. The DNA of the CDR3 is TGCGCCAGCAGCTTAGAACAGGGTCATCAGCCCCAGCATTTT.

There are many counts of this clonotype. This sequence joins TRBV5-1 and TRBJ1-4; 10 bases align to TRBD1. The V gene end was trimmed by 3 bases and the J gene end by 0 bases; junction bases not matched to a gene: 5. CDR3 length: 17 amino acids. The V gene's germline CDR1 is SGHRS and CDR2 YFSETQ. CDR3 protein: CASSYGQGDATNEKLFF. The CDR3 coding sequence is TGCGCCAGCAGCTATGGACAGGGGGATGCAACTAATGAAAAACTGTTTTTT.

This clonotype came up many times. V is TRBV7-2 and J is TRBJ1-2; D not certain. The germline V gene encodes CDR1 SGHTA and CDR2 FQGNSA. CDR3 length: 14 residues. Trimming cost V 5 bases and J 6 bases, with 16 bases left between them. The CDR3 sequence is CASSRTRARDGYTF. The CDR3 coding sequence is TGTGCCAGCAGCCGTACCCGCGCCCGAGATGGCTACACCTTC.

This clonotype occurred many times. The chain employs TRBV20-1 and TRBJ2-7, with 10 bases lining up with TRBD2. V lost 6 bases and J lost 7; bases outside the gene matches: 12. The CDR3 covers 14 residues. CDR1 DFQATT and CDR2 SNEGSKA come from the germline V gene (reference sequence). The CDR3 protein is CSAQTTSGIDEQYF. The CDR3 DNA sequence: TGCAGTGCCCAAACAACTAGCGGGATAGATGAGCAGTACTTC.

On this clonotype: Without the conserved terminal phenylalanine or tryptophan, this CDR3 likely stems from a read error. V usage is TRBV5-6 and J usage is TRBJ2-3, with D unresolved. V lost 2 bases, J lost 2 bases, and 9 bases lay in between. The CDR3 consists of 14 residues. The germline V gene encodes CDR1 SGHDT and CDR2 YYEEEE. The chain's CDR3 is CASSLRQPTDTQYY. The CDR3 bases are TGTGCCAGCAGCTTAAGGCAGCCCACAGATACGCAGTATTAC.

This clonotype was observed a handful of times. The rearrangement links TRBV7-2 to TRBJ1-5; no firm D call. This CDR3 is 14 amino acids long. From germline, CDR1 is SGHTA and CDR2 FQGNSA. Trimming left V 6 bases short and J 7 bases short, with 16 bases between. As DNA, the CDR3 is TGTGCCAGCAGTCTCTTCGGCGGAGCGCAGCCCCAGCATTTT. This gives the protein CASSLFGGAQPQHF.

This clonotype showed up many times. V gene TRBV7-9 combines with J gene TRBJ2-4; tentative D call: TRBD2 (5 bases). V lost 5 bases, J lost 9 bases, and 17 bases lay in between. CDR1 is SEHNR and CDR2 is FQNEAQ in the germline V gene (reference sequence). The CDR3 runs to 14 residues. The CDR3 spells CASSNSGREGIQYF. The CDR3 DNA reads TGTGCCAGCAGCAATTCGGGCCGAGAGGGCATTCAGTACTTC.

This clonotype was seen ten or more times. The DNA of the CDR3 is TGTGCCAGCATAGACGGGGGGCGGGAACAAGAGACCCAGTACTTC. Protein product: CASIDGGREQETQYF. The chain uses TRBV6-6 and TRBJ2-5; D possibly corresponds to TRBD2 (7 bases). V was pared by 7 bases and J by 2 bases, with 17 bases between. CDR3 length equals 15 residues. CDR1 and CDR2 (germline): MNHNY, SVGAGI (reference sequence).

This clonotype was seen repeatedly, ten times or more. The CDR3 bases are TGCGCCAGCAGCGAGACAGGGGGGTCCAATGAGCAGTTCTTC. Protein sequence: CASSETGGSNEQFF. This rearrangement joins TRBV5-1 to TRBJ2-1, with 9 bases aligning to TRBD1. CDR3 length: 14 amino acids. Per germline, CDR1 SGHRS and CDR2 YFSETQ. The V segment lost 4 bases and the J segment 6 bases; nucleotides outside the gene matches: 5.

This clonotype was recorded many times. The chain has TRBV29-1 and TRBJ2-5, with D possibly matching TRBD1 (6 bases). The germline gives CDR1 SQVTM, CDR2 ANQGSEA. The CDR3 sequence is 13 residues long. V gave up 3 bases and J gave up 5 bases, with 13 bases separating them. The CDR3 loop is CSVDRDNGETQYF. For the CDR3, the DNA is TGCAGCGTTGATAGGGACAATGGGGAGACCCAGTACTTC.

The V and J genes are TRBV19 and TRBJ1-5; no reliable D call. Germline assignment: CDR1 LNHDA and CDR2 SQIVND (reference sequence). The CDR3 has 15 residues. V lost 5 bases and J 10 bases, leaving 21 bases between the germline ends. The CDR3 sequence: CASSEFDKGLRPQHF. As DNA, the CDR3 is TGTGCCAGTAGTGAGTTTGATAAAGGACTTAGACCCCAGCATTTT.

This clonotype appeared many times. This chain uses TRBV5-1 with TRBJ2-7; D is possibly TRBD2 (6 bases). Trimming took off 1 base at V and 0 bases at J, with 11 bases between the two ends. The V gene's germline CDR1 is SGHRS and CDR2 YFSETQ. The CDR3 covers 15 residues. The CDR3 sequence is CASSLSGPSSYEQYF. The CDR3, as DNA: TGCGCCAGCAGCTTGAGCGGGCCCAGCTCCTACGAGCAGTACTTC. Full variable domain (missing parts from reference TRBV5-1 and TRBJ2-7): KAGVTQTPRYLIKTRGQQVTLSCSPISGHRSVSWYQQTPGQGLQFLFEYFSETQRNKGNFPGRFSGRQFSNSRSEMNVSTLELGDSALYLCASSLSGPSSYEQYFGPGTRLTVT.

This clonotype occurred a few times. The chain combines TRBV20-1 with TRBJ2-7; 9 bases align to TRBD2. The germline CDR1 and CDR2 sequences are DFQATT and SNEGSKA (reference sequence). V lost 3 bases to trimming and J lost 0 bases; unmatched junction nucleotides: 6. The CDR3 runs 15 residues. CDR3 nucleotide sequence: TGCAGTGCTAGCTGGGCGACTAGCGGCTCCTACGAGCAGTACTTC. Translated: CSASWATSGSYEQYF.

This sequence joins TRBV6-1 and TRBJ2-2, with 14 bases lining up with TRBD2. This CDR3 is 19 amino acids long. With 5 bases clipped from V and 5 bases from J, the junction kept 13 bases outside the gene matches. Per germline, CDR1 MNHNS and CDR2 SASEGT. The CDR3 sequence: CASSSMTTSGRAWTGELFF. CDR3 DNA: TGTGCCAGCAGTTCAATGACGACTAGCGGGAGGGCATGGACCGGGGAGCTGTTTTTT.

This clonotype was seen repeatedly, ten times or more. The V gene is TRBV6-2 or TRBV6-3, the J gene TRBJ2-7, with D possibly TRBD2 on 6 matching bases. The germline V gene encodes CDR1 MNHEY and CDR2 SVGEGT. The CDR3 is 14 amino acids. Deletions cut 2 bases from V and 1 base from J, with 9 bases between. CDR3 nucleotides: TGTGCCAGCAGTTACGGCGGGACTTCCTACGAGCAGTACTTC. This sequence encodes CASSYGGTSYEQYF.

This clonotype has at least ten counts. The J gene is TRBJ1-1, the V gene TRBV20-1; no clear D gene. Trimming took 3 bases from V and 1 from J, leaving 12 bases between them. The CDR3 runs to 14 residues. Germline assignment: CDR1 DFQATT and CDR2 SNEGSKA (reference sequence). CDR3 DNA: TGCAGTGCTAGGGCTTTGGACTGGAACACTGAAGCTTTCTTT. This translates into CSARALDWNTEAFF.

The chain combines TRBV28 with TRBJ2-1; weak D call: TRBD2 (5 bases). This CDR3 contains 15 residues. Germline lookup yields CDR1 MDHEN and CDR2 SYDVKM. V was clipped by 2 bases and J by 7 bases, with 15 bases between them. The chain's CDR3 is CASSLNPLAGNEQFF. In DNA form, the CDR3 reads TGTGCCAGCAGTTTAAACCCCTTGGCGGGTAATGAGCAGTTCTTC.

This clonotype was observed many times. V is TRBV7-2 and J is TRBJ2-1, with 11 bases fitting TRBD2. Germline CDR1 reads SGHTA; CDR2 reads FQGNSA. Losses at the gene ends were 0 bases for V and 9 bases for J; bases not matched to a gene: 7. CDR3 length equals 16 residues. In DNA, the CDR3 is TGTGCCAGCAGCTTAGCGGCTAGCGGGAGGCGAGTTGAGCAGTTCTTC. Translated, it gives CASSLAASGRRVEQFF.

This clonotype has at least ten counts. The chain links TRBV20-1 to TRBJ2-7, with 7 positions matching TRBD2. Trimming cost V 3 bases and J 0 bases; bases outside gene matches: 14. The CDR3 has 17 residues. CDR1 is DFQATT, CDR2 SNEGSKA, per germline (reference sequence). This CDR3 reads CSASGQPRSGTSYEQYF. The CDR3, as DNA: TGCAGTGCTAGCGGTCAGCCAAGGAGCGGGACCTCCTACGAGCAGTACTTC.

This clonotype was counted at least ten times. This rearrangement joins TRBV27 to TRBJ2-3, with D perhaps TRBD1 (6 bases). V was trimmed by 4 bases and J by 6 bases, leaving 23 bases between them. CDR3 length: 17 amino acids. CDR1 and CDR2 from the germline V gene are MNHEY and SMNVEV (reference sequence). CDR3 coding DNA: TGTGCCAGCAGTTCGAATCCCCGGGACACCCGAATTGATACGCAGTATTTT. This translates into CASSSNPRDTRIDTQYF.

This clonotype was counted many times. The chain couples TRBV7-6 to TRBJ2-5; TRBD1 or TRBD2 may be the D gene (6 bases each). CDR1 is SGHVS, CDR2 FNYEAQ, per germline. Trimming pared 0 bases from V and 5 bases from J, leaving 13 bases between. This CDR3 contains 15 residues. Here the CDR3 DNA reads TGTGCCAGCAGCTTAGCTGGGGGGCCCTTGGAGACCCAGTACTTC. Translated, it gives CASSLAGGPLETQYF.

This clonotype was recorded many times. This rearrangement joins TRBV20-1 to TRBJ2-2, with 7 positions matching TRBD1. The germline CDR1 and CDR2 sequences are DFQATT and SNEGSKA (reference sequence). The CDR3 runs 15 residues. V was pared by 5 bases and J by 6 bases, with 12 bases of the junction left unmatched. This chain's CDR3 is CSAPNRGGESGELFF. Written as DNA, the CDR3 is TGCAGTGCTCCAAATCGAGGGGGCGAATCCGGGGAGCTGTTTTTT.

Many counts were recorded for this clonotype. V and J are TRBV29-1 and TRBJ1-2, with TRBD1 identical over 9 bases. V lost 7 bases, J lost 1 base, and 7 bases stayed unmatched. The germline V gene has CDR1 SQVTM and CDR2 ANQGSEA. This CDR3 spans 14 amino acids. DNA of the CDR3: TGCAGCGCCTCCGGGACAGGGATTAACTATGGCTACACCTTC. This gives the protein CSASGTGINYGYTF.

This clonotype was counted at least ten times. The CDR3 here is CASSVEDSGDGYTF. The CDR3, as DNA: TGTGCCAGCAGCGTAGAAGATTCGGGAGATGGCTACACCTTC. The V call is TRBV9, the J call TRBJ1-2; D remains unclear. CDR1 and CDR2 from the germline V gene are SGDLS and YYNGEE. This CDR3 region has 14 residues. Trimming took off 0 bases at V and 6 bases at J, with 12 bases between the two ends.

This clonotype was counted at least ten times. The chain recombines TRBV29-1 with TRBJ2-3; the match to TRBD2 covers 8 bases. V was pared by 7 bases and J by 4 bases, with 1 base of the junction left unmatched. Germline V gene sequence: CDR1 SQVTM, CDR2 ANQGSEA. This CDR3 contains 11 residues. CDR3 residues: CSGTSSDTQYF. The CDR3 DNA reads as TGCAGCGGGACTAGCTCAGATACGCAGTATTTT.

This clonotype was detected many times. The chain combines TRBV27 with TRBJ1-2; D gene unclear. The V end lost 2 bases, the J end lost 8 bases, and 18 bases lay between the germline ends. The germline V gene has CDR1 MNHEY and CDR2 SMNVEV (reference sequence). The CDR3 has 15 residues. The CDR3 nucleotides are TGTGCCAGCAGTTTAGTTTTCGGCCGAATGGGAGGCTACACCTTC. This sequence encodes CASSLVFGRMGGYTF.

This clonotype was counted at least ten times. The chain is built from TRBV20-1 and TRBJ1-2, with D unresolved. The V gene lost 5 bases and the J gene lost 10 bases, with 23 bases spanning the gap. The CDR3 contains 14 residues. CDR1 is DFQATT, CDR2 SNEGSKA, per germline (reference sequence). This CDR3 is CSALEVGDSRPYTF. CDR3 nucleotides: TGCAGTGCTTTAGAGGTCGGGGATTCTAGGCCCTACACCTTC.